A selection of T cell receptor beta chains follows, all from one sample in a study of cytotoxic CD8 clonotypes in ibrutinib-treated CLL. Clones were sequenced by immunoSEQ multiplex PCR, and TCRdb holds only the in-frame ones, with some missing. Seen here are 250,000 to 350,000 clones, approximately 79% observed once, and the top ten hold around 5.3%. Sample: PBMCs, taken at disease progression, from a patient treated with ibrutinib. These receptors all stem from a human donor with chronic lymphocytic leukemia. The CDR3 runs from the conserved cysteine through the conserved F or W. The D gene is left open where the match is weak. Rows give clone size only sometimes, using once, few, many, or a class for an expanded clone.

.	.	TRBV10-2	TRBJ2-5	CASSHRDGETQYF	TGCGCCAGCAGCCACAGGGATGGAGAGACCCAGTACTTC
.	.	TRBV15	TRBJ2-7	CATSGGFPYEQYF	TGTGCCACCAGCGGGGGCTTCCCCTACGAGCAGTACTTC
TRBD1	.	TRBV4-1	TRBJ1-2	CASSQDFRQGVYGYTF	TGCGCCAGCAGCCAAGATTTCCGACAGGGGGTCTATGGCTACACCTTC
.	.	TRBV10-3	TRBJ2-5	CAIRSQGQETQYF	TGTGCCATCAGGTCGCAGGGGCAAGAGACCCAGTACTTC
.	.	TRBV18	TRBJ1-3	CASSNRKSSGNTIYF	TGTGCCAGCTCAAATCGGAAGAGCTCTGGAAACACCATATATTTT
TRBD2	.	TRBV18	TRBJ2-7	CASSPGGLAVDRGVYEQYF	TGTGCCAGCTCACCAGGTGGACTAGCGGTTGACCGGGGGGTCTACGAGCAGTACTTC
.	few	TRBV27	TRBJ1-4	CASSLTGWDEKLFF	TGTGCCAGCAGTTTAACGGGCTGGGATGAAAAACTGTTTTTT
.	.	TRBV7-2	TRBJ1-4	CASSPRGVGEKLFF	TGTGCCAGCAGCCCGAGGGGAGTCGGTGAAAAACTGTTTTTT
.	.	TRBV6-5	TRBJ2-1	CASRRLTGNEQFF	TGTGCCAGCAGACGCCTCACGGGCAATGAGCAGTTCTTC
.	.	TRBV5-1	TRBJ2-6	CASSLGGNSGANVLTF	TGCGCCAGCAGCTTGGGAGGTAACTCTGGGGCCAACGTCCTGACTTTC
.	few	TRBV5-1	TRBJ1-2	CASSFDNNYGYTF	TGCGCCAGCAGCTTCGACAATAACTATGGCTACACCTTC
.	.	TRBV9	TRBJ1-5	CASSVDPAKPQHF	TGTGCCAGCAGCGTAGATCCCGCCAAGCCCCAGCATTTT
.	.	TRBV7-9	TRBJ2-5	CAGPGETQYF	TGTGCCGGACCTGGGGAGACCCAGTACTTC
TRBD2	.	TRBV19	TRBJ2-1	CATRREGRYNEQFF	TGTGCCACCCGGAGGGAGGGAAGATACAATGAGCAGTTCTTC
.	.	TRBV10-2	TRBJ2-2	CASSVVVQMNTGELFF	TGCGCCAGCAGTGTAGTCGTTCAGATGAACACCGGGGAGCTGTTTTTT
.	once	TRBV9	TRBJ1-1	CASSANEAFF	TGTGCCAGCAGCGCGAATGAAGCTTTCTTT
.	.	TRBV4-3	TRBJ2-1	CASSQVPGNNEQFF	TGCGCCAGCAGCCAAGTACCGGGGAACAATGAGCAGTTCTTC
.	.	TRBV19	TRBJ1-2	CASSILDSTNYGYTF	TGTGCCAGTAGTATCTTGGACAGTACTAACTATGGCTACACCTTC
.	.	TRBV18	TRBJ2-7	CASSPSQGWEQYF	TGTGCCAGCTCACCTAGCCAGGGTTGGGAGCAGTACTTC
.	.	TRBV5-1	TRBJ1-2	CASRITGIMGYGYTF	TGCGCCAGCAGAATTACGGGCATTATGGGCTATGGCTACACCTTC
.	.	TRBV7-3	TRBJ2-5	CASSSQGWETQYF	TGTGCCAGCAGCTCCCAGGGATGGGAGACCCAGTACTTC
TRBD1	.	TRBV6-6	TRBJ2-7	CASSTRDRAYEQYF	TGTGCCAGCAGTACCCGGGACAGGGCTTACGAGCAGTACTTC
TRBD1	.	TRBV19	TRBJ1-5	CASKGRGLSQPQHF	TGTGCCAGTAAGGGCAGGGGGCTAAGTCAGCCCCAGCATTTT
.	.	TRBV9	TRBJ2-7	CASSVVPSSYEQYF	TGTGCCAGCAGCGTAGTTCCTAGCTCCTACGAGCAGTACTTC
.	.	TRBV28	TRBJ2-7	CASSLSRTAPYEQYF	TGTGCCAGCAGTTTATCCAGGACCGCCCCCTACGAGCAGTACTTC
TRBD2	.	TRBV15	TRBJ2-3	CATSSRLADGPDTQYF	TGTGCCACCAGCAGCAGACTAGCAGATGGCCCAGATACGCAGTATTTT
.	.	TRBV4-1	TRBJ2-1	CASSQDSGLLGLNEQFF	TGCGCCAGCAGCCAAGATTCAGGGCTACTTGGGCTCAATGAGCAGTTCTTC
.	.	TRBV9	TRBJ2-7	CASSPTPGSRYEQYF	TGTGCCAGCAGTCCTACCCCAGGGTCTCGGTACGAGCAGTACTTC
.	.	TRBV9	TRBJ2-7	CASSATGIAYEQYF	TGTGCCAGCAGCGCCACAGGGATTGCCTACGAGCAGTACTTC
TRBD1	few	TRBV4-2	TRBJ2-7	CASSQDPGTVSYEQYF	TGTGCCAGCAGCCAAGATCCTGGGACAGTCTCCTACGAGCAGTACTTC
TRBD2	.	TRBV9	TRBJ2-7	CASSEGLAGKYEQYF	TGTGCCAGCAGCGAGGGACTAGCGGGGAAGTACGAGCAGTACTTC
.	.	TRBV2	TRBJ1-2	CASAWPGYTF	TGTGCCAGCGCCTGGCCTGGCTACACCTTC
TRBD2	once	TRBV6-1	TRBJ2-3	CASSEPALLASGTDTQYF	TGTGCCAGCAGTGAGCCCGCCCTACTAGCGTCAGGCACAGATACGCAGTATTTT